Each of the 13 T cell receptor beta chains below was sequenced from the same sample in a study of T cell responses to AZD1222 COVID-19 vaccine. The table came from immunoSEQ multiplex PCR; TCRdb's copy has only in-frame clones and leaves some out. The data contain over 140,000 clones, 80% to 95% of them singletons. Sequenced here: peripheral blood, sampled 28 days after the second AZD1222 dose. These receptors were taken from an adult who received the AZD1222 COVID-19 vaccine.

The table lists this clone with a few counts. The chain uses TRBV27 and TRBJ1-2; 9 bases fit TRBD1. The CDR3 has 14 amino acids. The V gene end was trimmed by 5 bases and the J gene end by 2 bases; junction bases not matched to a gene: 3. Germline V gene lookup returns CDR1 MNHEY and CDR2 SMNVEV (reference sequence). CDR3 DNA: TGTGCCAGCAGTACACAGGGGGCGAACTATGGCTACACCTTC. Its protein is CASSTQGANYGYTF.

V and J are TRBV7-9 and TRBJ2-4, with 8 bases identical to TRBD1. Trimming at V came to 4 bases and at J to 0 bases, leaving 11 bases not matched to a gene. The CDR3 has 18 residues. Germline V CDR1 and CDR2: SEHNR, FQNEAQ (reference sequence). CDR3 residues: CASSYSTRDRLAKNIQYF. The CDR3 nucleotides are TGTGCCAGCAGCTATTCTACCCGGGACAGGCTAGCCAAAAACATTCAGTACTTC.

CDR3 in amino acids: CASSLRGFGGDYGYTF. CDR3 DNA: TGTGCCAGCAGTTTACGGGGGTTCGGGGGTGACTATGGCTACACCTTC. The chain links TRBV27 to TRBJ1-2; maybe TRBD1 (5 bases). Trimming removed 2 bases at V and 3 bases at J, with 16 bases between. Germline V gives CDR1 MNHEY, CDR2 SMNVEV (reference sequence). The CDR3 length is 16 residues.

V and J are TRBV9 and TRBJ2-7; D unresolved. Per the germline V gene, CDR1 is SGDLS and CDR2 is YYNGEE. This CDR3 contains 13 residues. V was pared by 4 bases and J by 7 bases, with 15 bases between. The CDR3 loop is CASSSPPNREQYF. The CDR3 bases are TGTGCCAGCAGCTCCCCTCCTAATCGGGAGCAGTACTTC.

The chain combines TRBV5-5 with TRBJ1-1, with unresolved D. The CDR3 covers 13 residues. V gave up 6 bases and J gave up 4 bases, with 13 bases separating them. CDR1 is SGHKS and CDR2 is YYEKEE in the germline V gene (reference sequence). CDR3 in DNA: TGTGCCAGCACCGTATCGTCCGGCACTGAAGCTTTCTTT. Its translation: CASTVSSGTEAFF.

CDR3 coding DNA: TGTGCCAGCAACCTCCGGGACACGCAGCCCCAGCATTTT. This translates into CASNLRDTQPQHF. The rearrangement joins TRBV12-3 or TRBV12-4 to TRBJ1-5, with D tentatively TRBD1 (6 bases). V was shortened by 7 bases and J by 7 bases, with 14 bases between the two germline ends. The length of the CDR3 is 13 residues.

The CDR3 loop reads CASSEEEVTPYEQYF. The CDR3 nucleotides read TGTGCCAGCAGTGAGGAGGAGGTAACCCCCTACGAGCAGTACTTC. The chain is built from TRBV2 and TRBJ2-7; a weak D match, TRBD2 (5 bases). V was cut by 3 bases and J by 2 bases, with 14 bases left in between. Germline values: CDR1 SNHLY, CDR2 FYNNEI. The CDR3 covers 15 residues.

The rearrangement links TRBV7-8 to TRBJ2-2, with 10 bases fitting TRBD2. With V trimmed by 5 bases and J by 1 base, 7 bases remained unmatched. In germline, CDR1 is SGHVS, CDR2 FQNEAQ. The CDR3 spans 17 residues. The CDR3 loop is CASSPRTSGGNTGELFF. The CDR3 DNA sequence: TGTGCCAGCAGCCCCAGGACTAGCGGAGGGAACACCGGGGAGCTGTTTTTT.

The genes are TRBV20-1 and TRBJ2-1; D ambiguous. Trimming stripped 5 bases from V and 6 bases from J, with 5 bases between. The CDR3 has 10 residues. Looked up from germline, CDR1 is DFQATT and CDR2 is SNEGSKA (reference sequence). The CDR3 coding sequence is TGCAGTGCTTTTCGCAATGAGCAGTTCTTC. Translation: CSAFRNEQFF.

This clone appeared once. The chain employs TRBV29-1 and TRBJ1-2, with a weak D call TRBD1 (5 bases). CDR3 length: 14 residues. Between the trimmed V and J ends, which lost 8 bases and 4 bases, there was a span of 20 bases. CDR1 and CDR2 from the germline V gene are SQVTM and ANQGSEA. The DNA of the CDR3 is TGCAGCTTCGTGCCTCCGGGACGGCTCTATGGCTACACCTTC. Translated: CSFVPPGRLYGYTF.

The V and J genes are TRBV5-1 and TRBJ2-7; TRBD1 might be the D (8 bases). CDR1 and CDR2 (germline): SGHRS, YFSETQ. V was clipped by 4 bases and J by 5 bases, with 16 bases between them. CDR3 length: 14 amino acids. The CDR3 region has the DNA TGCGCCAGCAGCAACGACAGGGGAGGGAACGAGCAGTACTTC. Its protein is CASSNDRGGNEQYF.

The chain combines TRBV5-1 with TRBJ2-7; the match to TRBD1 covers 8 bases. Trimming removed 4 bases from V and 4 bases from J; junction bases left unmatched: 10. The CDR3 runs 15 residues. CDR1 is SGHRS and CDR2 is YFSETQ in the germline V gene. The CDR3 DNA follows: TGCGCCAGCAGCCTTTGGACAGGGCTTCAATACGAGCAGTACTTC. Translating gives CASSLWTGLQYEQYF.

V and J are TRBV28 and TRBJ1-6, with 7 bases fitting TRBD1. The CDR3 sequence is 17 residues long. In germline, CDR1 is MDHEN, CDR2 SYDVKM. J gave up 13 bases and V 6 bases, and 21 bases lay outside the gene matches. CDR3 nucleotide sequence: TGTGCCAGCAGCACACATACGCCGACAGGGCCTTACAGCCCCCTCCACTTT. Translating gives CASSTHTPTGPYSPLHF.